This T cell receptor beta chain was documented in a study of CXCR3-negative and CXCR3-positive naive CD8 T cells. CDR1 and CDR2 (germline): LNHDA, SQIVND (reference sequence). The CDR3 length is 15 residues. This clonotype is identified as medium-sized from frequency. Its specificity is unknown. Libraries were UMI-labeled 5' RACE TRB cDNA. Each CDR3 protein gets one entry in TCRdb, which reprocessed the 5' RACE reads and gives no DNA. Its clone listing holds approximately 9,700 distinct CDR3 sequences. General study results and limits: In both naive subsets diversity was comparably high, whereas memory CD8+ cells showed much lower diversity. Hydrophobicity of TRB CDR3s was greater in CXCR3-positive naive cells than in CXCR3-negative naive cells.

The V gene is TRBV19, the J gene TRBJ2-7. Sequenced input: naive CXCR3- CD8+ T cells from blood. Subset of the sample: CD45RO-CCR7+CD27+CD95- naive CD8+ T cells lacking CXCR3 (TNR3-). The receptor's source is a human donor in good health. Some clones in this sample may be carry-over from other donors' samples. CDR3 sequence reads: CASSIVGGNSYEQYF. Full variable domain (remainder filled in from reference TRBV19 and TRBJ2-7): DGGITQSPKYLFRKEGQNVTLSCEQNLNHDAMYWYRQDPGQGLRLIYYSQIVNDFQKGDIAEGYSVSREKKESFPLTVTSAQKNPTAFYLCASSIVGGNSYEQYFGPGTRLTVT.